The T cell receptor beta chain under discussion was sequenced for a study of blood T cells in healthy people across ages. As for this clonotype: Antigen unknown.

Per the germline V gene, CDR1 is SGHDN and CDR2 is FVKESK. V lost 0 bases, J lost 3 bases, and 12 bases lay in between. The CDR3 is 16 residues long. The use of a sample-barcoded 5' primer and a J-beta primer mix characterized a second PCR of roughly 6 to 12 cycles. Each CDR3 protein gets one entry after TCRdb re-called the 5' RACE reads with MiXCR. Counted here are roughly 1.7 million distinct CDR3 sequences, about 31% occurring once; the ten biggest clones make up 11%. Study-wide findings and caveats: There was a strong correlation between TCR beta diversity and naive T cell percentage.

J is TRBJ2-1 and V is TRBV14; D is uncertain. The source of this sequence is a woman aged 25-40 years in good health. Source material: blood. CDR3 amino acids: CASSQDLGSYYNEQFF. CDR3 in DNA: TGTGCCAGCAGCCAAGATTTGGGATCTTACTACAATGAGCAGTTCTTC.